This passage covers 5 T cell receptor beta chains from one sample sequenced in a study of blood T cell repertoires in COVID-19. Method: immunoSEQ multiplex PCR; TCRdb's copy keeps in-frame clones and lacks some. The repertoire holds about 400,000 clones, with roughly nine tenths as singletons. Sequences were obtained from PBMCs or T cells enriched from blood (not recorded which). The receptors stem from a woman in her twenties or thirties who had recovered from COVID-19.

This clone came up once. The chain recombines TRBV6-6 with TRBJ1-2; no clear D. CDR1 MNHNY and CDR2 SVGAGI come from the germline V gene (reference sequence). The CDR3 sequence is 14 residues long. V lost 2 bases, J lost 1 base, and 8 bases lay in between. CDR3 bases: TGTGCCAGCAGTTACGTAGTACGTAACTATGGCTACACCTTC. It is translated as CASSYVVRNYGYTF.

The chain couples TRBV11-2 to TRBJ2-6; D remains ambiguous. Trimming cost V 1 base and J 2 bases, with 18 bases left between them. Germline loops: CDR1 SGHAT, CDR2 FQNNGV. This CDR3 spans 19 amino acids. The CDR3 loop reads CASSLVAARNMAGANVLTF. In DNA form, the CDR3 reads TGTGCCAGCAGCTTAGTCGCGGCGAGGAACATGGCTGGGGCCAACGTCCTGACTTTC. Together with reference TRBV11-2 and TRBJ2-6, the CDR3 gives the full variable domain: EAGVAQSPRYKIIEKRQSVAFWCNPISGHATLYWYQQILGQGPKLLIQFQNNGVVDDSQLPKDRFSAERLKGVDSTLKIQPAKLEDSAVYLCASSLVAARNMAGANVLTFGAGSRLTVL.

In this sample, this clone turned up once. The chain combines TRBV4-2 with TRBJ1-1; D is perhaps TRBD1 (5 bases). Trimming removed 0 bases from V and 5 bases from J, with 22 bases in between. The V gene's germline CDR1 is LGHNA and CDR2 YNFKEQ. The CDR3 covers 18 residues. CDR3 sequence reads: CASSQDTRGGQGGTEAFF. The CDR3 coding sequence is TGTGCCAGCAGCCAAGATACGAGAGGAGGGCAGGGTGGGACTGAAGCTTTCTTT.

This clone was counted only a few times. The V and J genes are TRBV11-2 and TRBJ2-1; a possible D gene is TRBD2 (6 bases). The V end lost 2 bases, the J end lost 0 bases, and 14 bases lay between the germline ends. From germline, CDR1 is SGHAT and CDR2 FQNNGV. The CDR3 consists of 17 residues. The CDR3 loop is CASSLRDSGSSYNEQFF. In nucleotides, the CDR3 is TGTGCCAGCAGCTTAAGGGACTCCGGAAGCTCCTACAATGAGCAGTTCTTC.

This clone has more than one count but fewer than ten. The chain links TRBV3-1 (or the pseudogene TRBV3-2) to TRBJ1-3; possibly TRBD1 for D (6 bases). The CDR3 consists of 15 residues. Between the trimmed V and J ends, which lost 4 bases and 2 bases, there was a span of 12 bases. Germline V CDR1 and CDR2: LGHDT, YNNKEL (reference sequence). The CDR3 nucleotides are TGTGCCAGCAGCCTTTCACAGGGACCTGGAAACACCATATATTTT. Amino acid sequence: CASSLSQGPGNTIYF.